Sequencing of this T cell receptor beta chain was carried out in a study of blood T cell repertoires in COVID-19. Background on the study: Both acute and convalescent COVID-19 samples were obtained from the United States, Italy and Spain. Sample material is recorded as cDNA or gDNA derived from T cells, B-cell-depleted T cells, or PBMCs.

The CDR3 runs to 14 residues. Trimming took off 10 bases at V and 2 bases at J, with 15 bases between the two ends. Germline-derived CDR1 and CDR2 are LNHDA and SQIVND (reference sequence). Libraries were prepared by immunoSEQ multiplex PCR; TCRdb keeps only in-frame clonotypes and omits some of them. The data contain tens of thousands of clones, more than 60% of them singletons. The sample comprised peripheral blood. The chain carries TRBV19 and TRBJ1-5; D remains unclear. The origin of this receptor is a woman aged 70 to 79 with acute or convalescent COVID-19. In DNA form, the CDR3 reads TGTGCCACCACCGAGGGATCTGGCAATCAGCCCCAGCATTTT. Amino acids: CATTEGSGNQPQHF.